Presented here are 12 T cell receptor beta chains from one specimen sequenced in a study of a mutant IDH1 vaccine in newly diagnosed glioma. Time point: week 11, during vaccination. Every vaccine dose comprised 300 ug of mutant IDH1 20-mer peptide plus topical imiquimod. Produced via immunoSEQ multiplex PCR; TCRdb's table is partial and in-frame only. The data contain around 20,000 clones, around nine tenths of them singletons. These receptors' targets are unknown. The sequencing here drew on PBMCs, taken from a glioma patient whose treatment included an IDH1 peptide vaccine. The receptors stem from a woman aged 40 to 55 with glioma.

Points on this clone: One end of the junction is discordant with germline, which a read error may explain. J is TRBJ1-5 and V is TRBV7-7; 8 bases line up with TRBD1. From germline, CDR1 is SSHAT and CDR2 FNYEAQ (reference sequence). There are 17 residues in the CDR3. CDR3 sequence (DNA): TGTGCTAGCAGCTTACCAATCGACAGGGGACGAGGACAGCCCCAGCATTTT. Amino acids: CASSLPIDRGRGQPQHF.

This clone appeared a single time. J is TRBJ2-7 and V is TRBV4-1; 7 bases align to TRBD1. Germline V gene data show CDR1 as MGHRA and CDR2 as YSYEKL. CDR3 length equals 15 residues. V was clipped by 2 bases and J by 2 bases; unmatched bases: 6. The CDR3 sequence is CASSQRGTETYEQYF. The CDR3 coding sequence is TGCGCCAGCAGCCAACGAGGGACAGAGACCTACGAGCAGTACTTC.

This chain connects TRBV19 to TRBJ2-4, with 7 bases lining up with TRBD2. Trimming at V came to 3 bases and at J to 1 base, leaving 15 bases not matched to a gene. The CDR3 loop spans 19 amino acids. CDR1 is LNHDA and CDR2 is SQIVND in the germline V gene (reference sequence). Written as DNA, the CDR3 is TGTGCCAGTAGTATTAGGCCTAGCGGTGGAGACGCGGCCAAAAACATTCAGTACTTC. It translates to CASSIRPSGGDAAKNIQYF. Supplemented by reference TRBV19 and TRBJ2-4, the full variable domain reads DGGITQSPKYLFRKEGQNVTLSCEQNLNHDAMYWYRQDPGQGLRLIYYSQIVNDFQKGDIAEGYSVSREKKESFPLTVTSAQKNPTAFYLCASSIRPSGGDAAKNIQYFGAGTRLSVL.

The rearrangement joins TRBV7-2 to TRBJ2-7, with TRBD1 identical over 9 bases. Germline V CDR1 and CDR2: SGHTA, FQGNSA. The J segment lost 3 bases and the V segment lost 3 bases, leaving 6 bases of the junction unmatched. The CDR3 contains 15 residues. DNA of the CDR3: TGTGCCAGCAGCTTGGGACAGGGTCGCGTCTACGAGCAGTACTTC. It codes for CASSLGQGRVYEQYF.

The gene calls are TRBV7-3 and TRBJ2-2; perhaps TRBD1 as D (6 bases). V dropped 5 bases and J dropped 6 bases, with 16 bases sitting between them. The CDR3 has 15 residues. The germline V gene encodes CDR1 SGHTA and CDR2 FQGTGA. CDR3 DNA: TGTGCCAGCAGCCCGCGGACAGCTGGGCCCGGGGAGCTGTTTTTT. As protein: CASSPRTAGPGELFF.

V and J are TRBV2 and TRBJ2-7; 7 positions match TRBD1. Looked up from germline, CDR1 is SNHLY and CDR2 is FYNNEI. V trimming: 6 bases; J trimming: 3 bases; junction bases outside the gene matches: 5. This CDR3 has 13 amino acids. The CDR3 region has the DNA TGTGCCAGCAGCAAGACAGGGTTCTACGAGCAGTACTTC. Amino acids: CASSKTGFYEQYF.

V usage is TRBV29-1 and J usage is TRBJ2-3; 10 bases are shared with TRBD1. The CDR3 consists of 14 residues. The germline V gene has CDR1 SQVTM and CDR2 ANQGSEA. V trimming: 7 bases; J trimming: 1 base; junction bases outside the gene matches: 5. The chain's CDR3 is CSGPGTGGTDTQYF. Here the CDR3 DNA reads TGCAGCGGGCCGGGGACAGGGGGCACAGATACGCAGTATTTT.

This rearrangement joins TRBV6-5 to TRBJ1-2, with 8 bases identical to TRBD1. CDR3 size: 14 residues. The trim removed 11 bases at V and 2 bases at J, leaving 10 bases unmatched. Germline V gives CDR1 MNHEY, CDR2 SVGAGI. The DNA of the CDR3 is TGTGCCGGAGAGAGGGGACAGGCGAACTATGGCTACACCTTC. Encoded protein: CAGERGQANYGYTF.

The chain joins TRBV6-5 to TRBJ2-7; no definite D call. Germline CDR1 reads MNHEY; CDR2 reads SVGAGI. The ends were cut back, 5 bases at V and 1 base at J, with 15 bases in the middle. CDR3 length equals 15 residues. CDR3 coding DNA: TGTGCCAGCAGTACGGCCACGGGCAGATCCTACGAGCAGTACTTC. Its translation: CASSTATGRSYEQYF.

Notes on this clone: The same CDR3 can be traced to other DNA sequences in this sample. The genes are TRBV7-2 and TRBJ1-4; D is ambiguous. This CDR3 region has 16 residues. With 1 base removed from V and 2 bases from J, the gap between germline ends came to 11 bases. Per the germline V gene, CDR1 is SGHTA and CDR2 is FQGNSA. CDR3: CASSLGVSGTNEKLFF. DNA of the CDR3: TGTGCCAGCAGCTTAGGGGTATCGGGTACTAATGAAAAACTGTTTTTT.

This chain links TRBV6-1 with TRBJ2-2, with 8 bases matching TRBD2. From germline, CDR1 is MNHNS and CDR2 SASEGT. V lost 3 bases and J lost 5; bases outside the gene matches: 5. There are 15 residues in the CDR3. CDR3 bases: TGTGCCAGCAGTGAGACTAGCGTCCAAACCGGGGAGCTGTTTTTT. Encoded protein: CASSETSVQTGELFF.

The CDR3, as DNA: TGTGCCAGTAAACTACAGGGAGGGGGTTCAGATACGCAGTATTTT. Translation gives CASKLQGGGSDTQYF. This chain uses TRBV19 with TRBJ2-3, with D maybe TRBD2 (7 bases). This CDR3 has 15 amino acids. V was trimmed by 7 bases and J by 4 bases, leaving 18 bases between them. CDR1 is LNHDA and CDR2 is SQIVND in the germline V gene (reference sequence).